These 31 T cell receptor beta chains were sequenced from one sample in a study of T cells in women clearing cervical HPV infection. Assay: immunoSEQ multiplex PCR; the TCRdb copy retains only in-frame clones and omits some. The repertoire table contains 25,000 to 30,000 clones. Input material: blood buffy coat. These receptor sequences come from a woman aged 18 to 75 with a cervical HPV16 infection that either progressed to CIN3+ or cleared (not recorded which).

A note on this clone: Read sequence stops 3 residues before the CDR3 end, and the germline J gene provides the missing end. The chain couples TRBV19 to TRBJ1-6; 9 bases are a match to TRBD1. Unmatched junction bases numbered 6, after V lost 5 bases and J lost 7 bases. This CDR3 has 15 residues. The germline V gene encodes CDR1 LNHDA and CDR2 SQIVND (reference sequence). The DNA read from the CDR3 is TGTGCCAGTAGTCCCCGGGGACAGGGAAATTCACCC. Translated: CASSPRGQGNSP. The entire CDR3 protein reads CASSPRGQGNSPLHF.

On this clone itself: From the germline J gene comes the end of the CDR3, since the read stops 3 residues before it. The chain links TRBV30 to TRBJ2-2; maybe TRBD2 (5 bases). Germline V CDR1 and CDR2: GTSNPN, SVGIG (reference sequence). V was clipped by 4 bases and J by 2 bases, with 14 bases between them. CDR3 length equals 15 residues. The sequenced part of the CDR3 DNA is TGTGCCTGGACCTGGCGGGCACCTAACACCGGGGAG. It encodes CAWTWRAPNTGE. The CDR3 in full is CAWTWRAPNTGELFF.

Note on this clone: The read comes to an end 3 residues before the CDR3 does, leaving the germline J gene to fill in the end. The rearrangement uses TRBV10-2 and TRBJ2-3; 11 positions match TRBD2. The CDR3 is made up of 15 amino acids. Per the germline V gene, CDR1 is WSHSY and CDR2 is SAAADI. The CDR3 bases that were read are TGCGCCAGCAGAGGGACTAGCGGTGGGATTGTGACG. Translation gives CASRGTSGGIVT. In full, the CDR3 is CASRGTSGGIVTQYF.

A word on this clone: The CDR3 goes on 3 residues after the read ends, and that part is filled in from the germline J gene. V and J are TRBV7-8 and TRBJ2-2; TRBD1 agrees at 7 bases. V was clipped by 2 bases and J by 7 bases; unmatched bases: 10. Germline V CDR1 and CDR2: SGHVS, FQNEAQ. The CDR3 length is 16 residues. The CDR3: CASSLFGQVMVGELFF. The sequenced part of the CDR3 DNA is TGTGCCAGCAGCTTATTTGGACAGGTTATGGTCGGGGAG.

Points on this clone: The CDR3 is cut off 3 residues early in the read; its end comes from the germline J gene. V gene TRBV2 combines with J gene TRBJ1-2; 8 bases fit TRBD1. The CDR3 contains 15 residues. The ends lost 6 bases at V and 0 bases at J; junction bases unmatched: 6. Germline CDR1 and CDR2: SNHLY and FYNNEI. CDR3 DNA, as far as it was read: TGTGCCAGCAGCCCTCGGACAGGGACTAACTATGGC. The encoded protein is CASSPRTGTNYG. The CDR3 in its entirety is CASSPRTGTNYGYTF.

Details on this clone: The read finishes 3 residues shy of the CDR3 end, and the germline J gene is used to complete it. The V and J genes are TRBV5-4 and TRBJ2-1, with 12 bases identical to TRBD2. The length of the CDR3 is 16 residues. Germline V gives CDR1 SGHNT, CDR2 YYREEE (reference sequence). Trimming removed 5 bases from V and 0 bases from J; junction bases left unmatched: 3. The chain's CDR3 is CASSPTSGSSYNEQFF. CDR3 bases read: TGTGCCAGCAGTCCGACTAGCGGGAGCTCCTACAATGAG.

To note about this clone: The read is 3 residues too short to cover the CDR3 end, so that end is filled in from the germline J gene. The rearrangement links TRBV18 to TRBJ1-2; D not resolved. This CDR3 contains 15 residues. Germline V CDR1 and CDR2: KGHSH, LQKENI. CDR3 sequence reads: CASSPLAGVLDTYTF. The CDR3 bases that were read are TGTGCCAGCTCACCACTAGCGGGAGTCTTGGATACC. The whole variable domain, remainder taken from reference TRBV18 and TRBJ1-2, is NAGVMQNPRHLVRRRGQEARLRCSPMKGHSHVYWYRQLPEEGLKFMVYLQKENIIDESGMPKERFSAEFPKEGPSILRIQQVVRGDSAAYFCASSPLAGVLDTYTFGSGTRLTVV.

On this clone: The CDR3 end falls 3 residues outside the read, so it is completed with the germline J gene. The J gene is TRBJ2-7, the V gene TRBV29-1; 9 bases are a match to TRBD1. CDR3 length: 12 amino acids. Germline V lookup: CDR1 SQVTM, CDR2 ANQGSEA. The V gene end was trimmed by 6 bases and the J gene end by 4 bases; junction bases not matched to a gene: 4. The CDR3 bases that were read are TGCAGCGTCTCGGGACAGGGTTACGAG. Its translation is CSVSGQGYE. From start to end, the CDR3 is CSVSGQGYEQYF.

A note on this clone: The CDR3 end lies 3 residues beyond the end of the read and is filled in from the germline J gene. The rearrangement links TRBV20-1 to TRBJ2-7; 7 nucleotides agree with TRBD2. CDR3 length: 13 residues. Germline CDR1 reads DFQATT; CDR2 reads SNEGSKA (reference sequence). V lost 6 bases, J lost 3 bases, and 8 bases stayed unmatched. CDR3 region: CSALGLADYEQYF. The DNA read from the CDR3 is TGCAGTGCCTTGGGGCTAGCGGACTACGAG.

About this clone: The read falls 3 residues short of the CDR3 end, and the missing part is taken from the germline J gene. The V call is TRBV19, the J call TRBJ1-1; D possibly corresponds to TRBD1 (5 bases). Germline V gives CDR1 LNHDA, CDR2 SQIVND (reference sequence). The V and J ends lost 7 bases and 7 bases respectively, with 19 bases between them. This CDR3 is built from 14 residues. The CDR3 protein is CASNPAGGGFEAFF. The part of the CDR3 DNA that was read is TGTGCCAGTAACCCCGCCGGGGGGGGGTTTGAA. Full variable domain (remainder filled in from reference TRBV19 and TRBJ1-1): DGGITQSPKYLFRKEGQNVTLSCEQNLNHDAMYWYRQDPGQGLRLIYYSQIVNDFQKGDIAEGYSVSREKKESFPLTVTSAQKNPTAFYLCASNPAGGGFEAFFGQGTRLTVV.

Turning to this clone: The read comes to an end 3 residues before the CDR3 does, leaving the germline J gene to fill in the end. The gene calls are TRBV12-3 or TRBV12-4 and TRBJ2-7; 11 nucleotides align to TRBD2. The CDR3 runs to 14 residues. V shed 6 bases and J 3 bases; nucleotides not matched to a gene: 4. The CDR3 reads CASSAGTSGYEQYF. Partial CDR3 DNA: TGTGCCAGCAGCGCCGGGACTAGCGGCTACGAG.

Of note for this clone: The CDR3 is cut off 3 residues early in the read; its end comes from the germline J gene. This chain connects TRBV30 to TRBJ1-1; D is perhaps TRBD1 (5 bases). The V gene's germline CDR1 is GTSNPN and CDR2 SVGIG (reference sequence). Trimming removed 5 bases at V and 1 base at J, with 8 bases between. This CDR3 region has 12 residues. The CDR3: CAWETENTEAFF. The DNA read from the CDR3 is TGTGCCTGGGAGACAGAGAACACTGAA.

The DNA read from the CDR3 is TGTGCCACCAGTGATTTGAACTTCATGAACACTGAA. Translated: CATSDLNFMNTE. The entire CDR3 reads CATSDLNFMNTEAFF. The rearrangement uses TRBV24-1 and TRBJ1-1; D is uncertain. The read ends 3 residues early relative to the CDR3; the germline J gene fills the gap. The CDR3 loop spans 15 amino acids. Germline CDR1 reads KGHDR; CDR2 reads SFDVKD. V lost 0 bases, J lost 0 bases, and 7 bases lay in between.

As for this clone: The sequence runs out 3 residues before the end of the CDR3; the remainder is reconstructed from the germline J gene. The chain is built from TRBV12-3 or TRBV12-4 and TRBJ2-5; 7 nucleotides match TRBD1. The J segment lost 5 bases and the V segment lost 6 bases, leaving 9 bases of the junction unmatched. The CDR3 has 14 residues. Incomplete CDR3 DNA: TGTGCCAGCAGGGGAACAGGGGAGTCCGAGACC. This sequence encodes CASRGTGESET. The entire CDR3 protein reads CASRGTGESETQYF.

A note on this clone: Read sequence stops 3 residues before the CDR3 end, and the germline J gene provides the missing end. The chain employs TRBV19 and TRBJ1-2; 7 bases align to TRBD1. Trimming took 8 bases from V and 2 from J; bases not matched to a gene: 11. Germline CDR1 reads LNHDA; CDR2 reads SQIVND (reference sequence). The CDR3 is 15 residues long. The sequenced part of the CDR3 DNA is TGTGCCAGTGGGATCACAGGGGAAGCAAACTATGGC. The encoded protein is CASGITGEANYG. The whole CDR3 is CASGITGEANYGYTF. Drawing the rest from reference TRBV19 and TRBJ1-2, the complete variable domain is DGGITQSPKYLFRKEGQNVTLSCEQNLNHDAMYWYRQDPGQGLRLIYYSQIVNDFQKGDIAEGYSVSREKKESFPLTVTSAQKNPTAFYLCASGITGEANYGYTFGSGTRLTVV.

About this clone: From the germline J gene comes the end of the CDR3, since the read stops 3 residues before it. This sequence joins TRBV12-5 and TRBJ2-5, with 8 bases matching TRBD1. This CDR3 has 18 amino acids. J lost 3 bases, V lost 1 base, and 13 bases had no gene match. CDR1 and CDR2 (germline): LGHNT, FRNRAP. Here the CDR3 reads CASGLAAKKDRVKETQYF. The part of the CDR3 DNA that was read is TGTGCTAGTGGTTTGGCCGCGAAAAAGGACAGGGTAAAAGAGACC.

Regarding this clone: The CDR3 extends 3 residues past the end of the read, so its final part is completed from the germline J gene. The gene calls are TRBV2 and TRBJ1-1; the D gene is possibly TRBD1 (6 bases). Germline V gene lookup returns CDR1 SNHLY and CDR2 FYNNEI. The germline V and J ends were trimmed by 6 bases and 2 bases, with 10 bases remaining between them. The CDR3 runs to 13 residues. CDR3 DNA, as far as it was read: TGTGCCAGCAGATACAGGGCAAACACTGAA. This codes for CASRYRANTE. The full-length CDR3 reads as CASRYRANTEAFF. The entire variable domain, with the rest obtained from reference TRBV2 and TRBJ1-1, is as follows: EPEVTQTPSHQVTQMGQEVILRCVPISNHLYFYWYRQILGQKVEFLVSFYNNEISEKSEIFDDQFSVERPDGSNFTLKIRSTKLEDSAMYFCASRYRANTEAFFGQGTRLTVV.

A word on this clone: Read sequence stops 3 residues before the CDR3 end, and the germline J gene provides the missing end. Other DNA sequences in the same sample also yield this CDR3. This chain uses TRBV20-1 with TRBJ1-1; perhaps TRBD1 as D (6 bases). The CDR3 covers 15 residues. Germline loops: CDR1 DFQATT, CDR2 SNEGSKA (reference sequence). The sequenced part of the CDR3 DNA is TGCAGTGCTAGAGGTCCACAGGGTTCGGGTGATGGG. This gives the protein CSARGPQGSGDG. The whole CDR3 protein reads CSARGPQGSGDGAFF.

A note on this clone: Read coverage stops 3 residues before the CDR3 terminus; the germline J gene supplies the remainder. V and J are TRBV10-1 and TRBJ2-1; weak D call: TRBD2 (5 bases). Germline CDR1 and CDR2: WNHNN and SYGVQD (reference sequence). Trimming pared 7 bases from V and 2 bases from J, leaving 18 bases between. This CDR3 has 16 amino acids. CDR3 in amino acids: CASTPKGSGPYNEQFF. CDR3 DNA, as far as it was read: TGCGCCAGCACTCCCAAAGGAAGCGGTCCCTACAATGAG.

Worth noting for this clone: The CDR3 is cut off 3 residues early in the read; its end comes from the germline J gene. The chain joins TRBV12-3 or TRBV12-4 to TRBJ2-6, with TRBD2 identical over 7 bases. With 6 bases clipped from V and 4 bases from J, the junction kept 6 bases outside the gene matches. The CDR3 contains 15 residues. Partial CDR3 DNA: TGTGCCAGCAGCAGTAGCGGGTCCGGGGCCAACGTC. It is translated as CASSSSGSGANV. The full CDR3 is CASSSSGSGANVLTF.

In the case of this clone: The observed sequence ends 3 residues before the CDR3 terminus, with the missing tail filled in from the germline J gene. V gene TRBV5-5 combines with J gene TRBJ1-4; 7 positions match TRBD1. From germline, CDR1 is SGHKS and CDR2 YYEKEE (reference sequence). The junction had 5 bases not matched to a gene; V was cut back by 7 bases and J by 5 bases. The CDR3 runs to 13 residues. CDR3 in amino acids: CASATGANEKLFF. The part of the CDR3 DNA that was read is TGTGCCAGCGCAACAGGGGCGAATGAAAAA.

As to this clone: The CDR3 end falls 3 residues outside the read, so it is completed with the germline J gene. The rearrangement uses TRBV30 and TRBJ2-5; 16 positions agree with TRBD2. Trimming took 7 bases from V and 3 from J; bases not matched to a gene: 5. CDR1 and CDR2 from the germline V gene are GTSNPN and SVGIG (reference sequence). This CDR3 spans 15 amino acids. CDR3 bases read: TGTGCCTTGGGACTAGCGGGGGGGTTGGAAGAGACC. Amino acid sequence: CALGLAGGLEET. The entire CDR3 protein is CALGLAGGLEETQYF.

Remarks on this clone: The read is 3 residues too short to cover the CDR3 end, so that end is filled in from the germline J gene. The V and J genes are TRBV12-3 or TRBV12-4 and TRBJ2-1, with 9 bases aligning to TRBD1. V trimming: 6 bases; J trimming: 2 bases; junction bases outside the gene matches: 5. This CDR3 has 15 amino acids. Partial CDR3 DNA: TGTGCCAGCAGCCAGGACAGGGGAGCCTACAATGAG. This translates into CASSQDRGAYNE. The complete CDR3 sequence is CASSQDRGAYNEQFF.

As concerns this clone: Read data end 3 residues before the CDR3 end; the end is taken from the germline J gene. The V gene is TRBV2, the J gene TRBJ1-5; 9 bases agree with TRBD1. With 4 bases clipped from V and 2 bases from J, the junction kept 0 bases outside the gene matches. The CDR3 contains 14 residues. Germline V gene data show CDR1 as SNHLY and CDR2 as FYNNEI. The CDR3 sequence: CASSGQGGNQPQHF. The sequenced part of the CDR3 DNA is TGTGCCAGCAGTGGACAGGGGGGCAATCAGCCC.

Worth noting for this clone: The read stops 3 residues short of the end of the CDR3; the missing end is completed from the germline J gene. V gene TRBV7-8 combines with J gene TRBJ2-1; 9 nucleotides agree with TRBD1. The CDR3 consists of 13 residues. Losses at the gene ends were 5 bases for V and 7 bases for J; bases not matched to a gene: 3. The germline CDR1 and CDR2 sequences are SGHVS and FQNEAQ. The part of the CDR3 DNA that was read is TGTGCCAGCAGCGTAGACAGGGGGAATGAG. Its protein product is CASSVDRGNE. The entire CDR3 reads CASSVDRGNEQFF.

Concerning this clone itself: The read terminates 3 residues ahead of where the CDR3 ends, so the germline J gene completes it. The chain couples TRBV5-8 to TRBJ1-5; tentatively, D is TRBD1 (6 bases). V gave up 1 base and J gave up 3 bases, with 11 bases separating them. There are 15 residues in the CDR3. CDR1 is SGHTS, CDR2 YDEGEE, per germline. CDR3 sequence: CASSLSGTHNQPQHF. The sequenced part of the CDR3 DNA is TGTGCCAGCAGCTTGTCCGGGACACACAATCAGCCC.

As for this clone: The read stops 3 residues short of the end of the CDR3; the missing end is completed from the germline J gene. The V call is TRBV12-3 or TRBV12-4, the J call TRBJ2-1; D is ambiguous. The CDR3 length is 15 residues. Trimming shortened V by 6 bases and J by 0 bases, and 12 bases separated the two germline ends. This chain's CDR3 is CASRPVLYSYNEQFF. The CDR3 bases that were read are TGTGCCAGCAGGCCCGTCCTATACTCCTACAATGAG.

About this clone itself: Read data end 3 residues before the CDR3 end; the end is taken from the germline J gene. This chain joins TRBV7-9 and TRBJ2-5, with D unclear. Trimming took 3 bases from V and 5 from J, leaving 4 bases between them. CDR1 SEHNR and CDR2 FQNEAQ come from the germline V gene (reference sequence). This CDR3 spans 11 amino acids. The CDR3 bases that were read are TGTGCCAGCAGCTTTTCGGAGACC. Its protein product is CASSFSET. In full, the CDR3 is CASSFSETQYF.

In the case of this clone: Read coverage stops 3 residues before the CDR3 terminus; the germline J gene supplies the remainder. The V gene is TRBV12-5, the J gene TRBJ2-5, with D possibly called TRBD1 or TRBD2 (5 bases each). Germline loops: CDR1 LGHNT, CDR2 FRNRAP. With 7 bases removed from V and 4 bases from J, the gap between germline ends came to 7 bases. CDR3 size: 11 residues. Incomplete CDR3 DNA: TGTGCTAGTGCAGGGAGAGAGACC. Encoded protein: CASAGRET. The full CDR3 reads CASAGRETQYF.

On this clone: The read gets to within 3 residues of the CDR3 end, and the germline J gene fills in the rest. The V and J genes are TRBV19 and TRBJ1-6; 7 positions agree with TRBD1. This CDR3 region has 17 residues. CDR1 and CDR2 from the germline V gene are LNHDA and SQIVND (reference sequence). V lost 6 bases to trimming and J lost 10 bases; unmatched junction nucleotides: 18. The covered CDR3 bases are TGTGCCAGTAGACGGTCTGGGGACAGCCCCGTAAGGTCACCC. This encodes CASRRSGDSPVRSP. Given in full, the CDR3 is CASRRSGDSPVRSPLHF.

The DNA read from the CDR3 is TGCGCCAGCAGCTTGGGAGCGGAGAGTCGCACAGATACG. Translating it yields CASSLGAESRTDT. In full, the CDR3 is CASSLGAESRTDTQYF. The V and J genes are TRBV5-1 and TRBJ2-3, with TRBD2 as a possible D gene (5 bases). The CDR3 extends 3 residues past the end of the read, so its final part is completed from the germline J gene. Trimming took 0 bases from V and 1 from J, leaving 12 bases between them. The length of the CDR3 is 16 residues. The germline V gene has CDR1 SGHRS and CDR2 YFSETQ.